Described below is a single T cell receptor beta chain sequence and its context. This clonotype has just one count. What this receptor recognizes is not known. The record has no base qualities; no much larger clone is one base away. A lone read offers only weak evidence. This entry is derived from a study of T-cell memory formation after mild COVID-19 (dated by TCRdb to 2020 to 2023). Notes on the research overall: TCR sequence clusters from the two donors were found to be largely donor specific. In two donors, T-cell clones that expanded and contracted after mild COVID-19 were followed by sequencing TCRalpha and TCRbeta repertoires longitudinally. Two young, previously healthy adult volunteers made up the cohort, one male and one female.

The instrument was an Illumina NovaSeq 6000. Using 5'RACE with constant-segment primers, TCRalpha and TCRbeta cDNA libraries were constructed, with sample barcodes and unique molecular identifiers added in the process. RNA was extracted from every sample with Trizol reagent. Library amplification was performed in two PCR steps, and a second sample barcode and Illumina TruSeq adapters were introduced in the second step. Sequencing of libraries was performed on an Illumina NovaSeq with 2 x 150 bp paired-end reads. Per the authors' processing: Reads were demultiplexed and collapsed into UMI-guided consensus sequences with migec v1.2.7. With mixcr v2.1.11, UMI consensuses were aligned to TRA and TRB V and J templates and assembled into clonotypes. Expanded or contracted clonotypes were those called significant by both edgeR and NoisET, with noise models trained on biological replicates. For edgeR calls, a false discovery rate-adjusted p below 0.01 and a log2 fold-change threshold of 1 were applied. PCA with hierarchical clustering of max-normalized trajectories of the 1000 most abundant clonotypes was used as exploratory dynamics analysis. The CD4 or CD8 phenotype of responding clones was assigned using the separately sequenced CD4+ and CD8+ repertoires. Clones were called with MiXCR by TCRdb after fastp trimmed the public reads at Q25, and only in-frame beta chains were retained. Every CDR3 protein is listed once, alongside the most common genes and DNA of its rows. V and J calls and clone size were set by TCRdb, not the authors. This sample holds roughly 130,000 distinct CDR3 sequences; roughly 6.2% were observed only once. The ten largest clones add up to 2% to 2.5% of the sample.

The CDR3 spans 20 residues, from the cysteine through the phenylalanine. Solely the CDR3 DNA is kept, with 60 bases framed from the first base. CDR1 and CDR2 are read off the germline V gene (reference sequence) as DFQATT and SNEGSKA. Trimming takes 0 bases from V and 5 bases from J, and the germline ends sit 31 bases apart. PBMCs were isolated by Ficoll-Paque density gradient centrifugation. The research as a whole found: Some responding clones were detected in pre-infection memory, which suggested that pre-existing cross-reactive memory T cells had joined the SARS-CoV-2 response. SARS-CoV-2 specificity was not confirmed for the second-wave clones peaking on day 37. The study covered only two mild cases, and larger cohorts including severe cases with pre-infection samples were considered necessary. Contracting CD4+ clones appeared mostly in the CM and EM memory subsets, whereas CD8+ clones were enriched in EMRA. Balanced CD4/CD8 phenotypes were observed for clones contracting from day 15 to 85, whereas a bias towards CD4+ was observed for a second wave of clones expanding from day 15 to 37.

This clonotype was sampled from an adult woman who had mild COVID-19 (a few samples of this study predate the infection). The sample titles of this study are shuffled in the database, so cell type and time point are left out; the donor was told from shared clones. The sequenced material came from PBMCs or a T cell subset sorted from them (not recorded which). Here the chain combines TRBV20-1 and TRBJ2-5, with no reliable assignment of the D segment. The CDR3: CSARDQSSGHSVESSETQYF. DNA sequence: TGCAGTGCTAGAGATCAAAGTTCTGGCCACAGTGTCGAGAGTTCGGAGACCCAGTACTTC.